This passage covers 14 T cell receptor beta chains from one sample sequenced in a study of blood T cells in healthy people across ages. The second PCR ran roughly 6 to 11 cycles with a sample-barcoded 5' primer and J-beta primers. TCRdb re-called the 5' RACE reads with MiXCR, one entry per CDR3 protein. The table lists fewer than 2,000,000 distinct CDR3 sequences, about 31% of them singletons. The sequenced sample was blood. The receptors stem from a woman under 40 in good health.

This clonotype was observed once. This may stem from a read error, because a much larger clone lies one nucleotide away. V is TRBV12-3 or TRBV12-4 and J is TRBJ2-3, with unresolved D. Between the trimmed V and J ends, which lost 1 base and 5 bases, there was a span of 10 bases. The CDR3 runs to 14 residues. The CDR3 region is CASSLGVRRDTQYF. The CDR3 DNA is TGTGCCAGCAGTTTAGGAGTGAGGAGAGATACGCAGTATTTT.

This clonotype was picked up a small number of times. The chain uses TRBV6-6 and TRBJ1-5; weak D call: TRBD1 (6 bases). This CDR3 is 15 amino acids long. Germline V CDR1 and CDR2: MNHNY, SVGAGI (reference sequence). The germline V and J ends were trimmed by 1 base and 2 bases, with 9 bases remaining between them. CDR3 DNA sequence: TGTGCCAGCAGTTACTTATACAGGGGCAATCAGCCCCAGCATTTT. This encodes CASSYLYRGNQPQHF.

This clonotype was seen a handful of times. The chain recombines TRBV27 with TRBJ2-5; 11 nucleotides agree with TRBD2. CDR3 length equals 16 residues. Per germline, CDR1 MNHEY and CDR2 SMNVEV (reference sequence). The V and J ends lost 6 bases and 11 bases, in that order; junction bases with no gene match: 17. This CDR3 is CASRYGSGRAVGEQYF. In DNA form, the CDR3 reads TGTGCCAGCAGATACGGTAGCGGGAGGGCCGTGGGAGAGCAGTACTTC.

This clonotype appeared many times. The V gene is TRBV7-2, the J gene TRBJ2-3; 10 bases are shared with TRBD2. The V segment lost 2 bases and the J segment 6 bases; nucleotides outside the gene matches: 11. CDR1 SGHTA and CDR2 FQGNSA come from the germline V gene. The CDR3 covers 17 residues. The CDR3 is CASSLFSHLAGADTQYF. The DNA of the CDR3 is TGTGCCAGCAGCTTATTCAGCCATCTAGCGGGAGCGGATACGCAGTATTTT.

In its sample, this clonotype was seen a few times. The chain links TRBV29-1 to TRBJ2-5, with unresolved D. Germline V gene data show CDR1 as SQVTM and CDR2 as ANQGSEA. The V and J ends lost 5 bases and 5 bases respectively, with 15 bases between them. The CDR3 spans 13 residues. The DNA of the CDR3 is TGCAGCGTTCCAGTTGGTTACGGGGAGACCCAGTACTTC. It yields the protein CSVPVGYGETQYF.

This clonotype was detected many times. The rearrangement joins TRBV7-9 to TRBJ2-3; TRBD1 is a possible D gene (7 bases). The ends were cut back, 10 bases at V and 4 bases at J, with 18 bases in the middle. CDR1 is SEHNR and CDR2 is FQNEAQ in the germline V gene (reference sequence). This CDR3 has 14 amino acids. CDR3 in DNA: TGTGCCATCCTCTCTGACAGGGAGGCAGATACGCAGTATTTT. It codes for CAILSDREADTQYF.

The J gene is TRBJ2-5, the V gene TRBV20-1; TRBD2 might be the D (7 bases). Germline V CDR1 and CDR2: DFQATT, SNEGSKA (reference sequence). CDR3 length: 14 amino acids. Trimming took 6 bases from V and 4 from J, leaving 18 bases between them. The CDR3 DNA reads TGCAGTGCCCAGAGGGGGGGGCGGGGAGAGACCCAGTACTTC. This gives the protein CSAQRGGRGETQYF.

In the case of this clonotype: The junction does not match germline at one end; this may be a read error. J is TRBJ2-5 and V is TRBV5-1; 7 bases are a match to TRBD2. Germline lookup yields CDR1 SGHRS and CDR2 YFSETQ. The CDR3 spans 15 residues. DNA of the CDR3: TGCGCCGGCAGCTCCCAAGCGGGGAAAGGGGAGACCCGGTACTTC. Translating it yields CAGSSQAGKGETRYF.

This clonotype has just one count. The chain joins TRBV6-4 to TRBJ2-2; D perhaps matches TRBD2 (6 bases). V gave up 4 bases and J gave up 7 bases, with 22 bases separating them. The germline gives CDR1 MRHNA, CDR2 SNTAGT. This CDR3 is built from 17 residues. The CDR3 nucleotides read TGTGCCAGCAGTGGCGATTTCAGGAGGGAGACTAGCGGGGAGCTGTTTTTT. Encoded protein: CASSGDFRRETSGELFF.

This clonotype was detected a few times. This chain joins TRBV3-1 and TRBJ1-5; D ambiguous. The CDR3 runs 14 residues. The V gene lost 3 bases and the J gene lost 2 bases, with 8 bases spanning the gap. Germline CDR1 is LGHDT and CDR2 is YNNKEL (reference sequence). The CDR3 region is CASSQGFGNQPQHF. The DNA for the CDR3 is TGTGCCAGCAGCCAGGGTTTCGGCAATCAGCCCCAGCATTTT.

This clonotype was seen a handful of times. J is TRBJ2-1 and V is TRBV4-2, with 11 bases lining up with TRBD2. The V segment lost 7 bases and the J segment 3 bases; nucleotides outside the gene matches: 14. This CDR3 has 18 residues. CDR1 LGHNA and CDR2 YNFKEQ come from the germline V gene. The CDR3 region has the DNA TGTGCCAGCACTCCCACAACCTTAGCGGGGGGGAACTACAATGAGCAGTTCTTC. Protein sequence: CASTPTTLAGGNYNEQFF.

CDR3 sequence reads: CASSQEGGLRLNEQFF. The CDR3 DNA follows: TGTGCCAGCAGCCAAGAGGGGGGACTAAGGTTGAATGAGCAGTTCTTC. The rearrangement joins TRBV3-1 to TRBJ2-1; 7 nucleotides align to TRBD2. Germline V CDR1 and CDR2: LGHDT, YNNKEL (reference sequence). The ends lost 0 bases at V and 7 bases at J; junction bases unmatched: 9. The CDR3 consists of 16 residues.

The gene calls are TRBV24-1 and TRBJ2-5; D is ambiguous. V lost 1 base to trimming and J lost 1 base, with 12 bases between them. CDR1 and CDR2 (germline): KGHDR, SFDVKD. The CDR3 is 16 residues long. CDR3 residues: CATSDFDDAAQETQYF. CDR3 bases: TGTGCCACCAGTGATTTTGATGACGCTGCCCAAGAGACCCAGTACTTC.

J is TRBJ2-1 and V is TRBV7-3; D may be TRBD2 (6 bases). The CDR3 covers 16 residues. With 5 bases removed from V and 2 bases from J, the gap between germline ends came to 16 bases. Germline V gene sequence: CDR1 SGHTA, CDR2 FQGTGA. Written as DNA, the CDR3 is TGTGCCAGCAGCCTGGGCGGCGGGGTCGCCTACAATGAGCAGTTCTTC. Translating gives CASSLGGGVAYNEQFF.